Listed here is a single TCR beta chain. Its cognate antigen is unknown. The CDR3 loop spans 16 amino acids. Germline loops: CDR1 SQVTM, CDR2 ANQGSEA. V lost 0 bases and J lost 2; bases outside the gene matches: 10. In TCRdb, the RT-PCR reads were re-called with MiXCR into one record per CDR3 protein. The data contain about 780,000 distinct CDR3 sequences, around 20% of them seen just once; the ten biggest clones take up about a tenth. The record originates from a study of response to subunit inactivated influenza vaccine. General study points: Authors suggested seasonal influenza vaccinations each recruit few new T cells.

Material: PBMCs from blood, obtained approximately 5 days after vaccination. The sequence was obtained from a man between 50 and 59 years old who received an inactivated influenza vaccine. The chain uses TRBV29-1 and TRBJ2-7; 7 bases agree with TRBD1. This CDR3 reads CSVEDYWQGDTYEQYF. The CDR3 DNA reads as TGCAGCGTTGAAGATTACTGGCAGGGGGACACCTACGAGCAGTACTTC.